The 21 T cell receptor beta chains reported below all come from one sample, sequenced in a study of shared clonotypes between healthy human individuals. Assay used: immunoSEQ multiplex PCR; TCRdb lists only in-frame clones, some missing. The data contain some 500,000 clones, around 77% of them singletons. The sequenced sample was PBMCs. These TCRs come from a woman in her thirties or forties in good health. Some clones in this sample may be carry-over from other donors' samples.

The genes are TRBV20-1 and TRBJ2-1, with no clear D. Trimming left V 6 bases short and J 6 bases short, with 9 bases between. The CDR3 contains 11 residues. The V gene's germline CDR1 is DFQATT and CDR2 SNEGSKA (reference sequence). DNA of the CDR3: TGCAGTGCCCTCCCCTTCAATGAGCAGTTCTTC. Protein sequence: CSALPFNEQFF.

The J gene is TRBJ2-3, the V gene TRBV5-1; 11 bases are shared with TRBD1. This CDR3 is 14 amino acids long. V was clipped by 4 bases and J by 7 bases; unmatched bases: 5. Germline assignment: CDR1 SGHRS and CDR2 YFSETQ. The CDR3 region is CASSAGTGGNTQYF. The CDR3 coding sequence is TGCGCCAGCAGCGCCGGGACAGGGGGAAATACGCAGTATTTT.

This rearrangement joins TRBV2 to TRBJ2-7; D may be TRBD1 (6 bases). CDR3 length equals 14 residues. Germline V CDR1 and CDR2: SNHLY, FYNNEI. Trimming cost V 6 bases and J 4 bases, with 16 bases left between them. CDR3 in amino acids: CASSAYGQLYEQYF. Written as DNA, the CDR3 is TGTGCCAGCAGCGCCTATGGACAGCTATACGAGCAGTACTTC.

The chain links TRBV10-2 to TRBJ1-2; D is possibly TRBD1 (5 bases). The CDR3 runs to 13 residues. CDR1 WSHSY and CDR2 SAAADI come from the germline V gene. The germline V and J ends were trimmed by 0 bases and 8 bases, with 10 bases remaining between them. CDR3 DNA sequence: TGCGCCAGCAGTGAGTCCCAGGGAAGAGGCTACACCTTC. Amino acid sequence: CASSESQGRGYTF.

This clone showed up just a few times. This chain uses TRBV15 with TRBJ1-1; no clear D gene. CDR1 is LNHNV and CDR2 is YYDKDF in the germline V gene (reference sequence). The CDR3 runs 13 residues. V was cut by 4 bases and J by 1 base, with 7 bases left in between. CDR3 sequence reads: CATSIVGNTEAFF. The CDR3 nucleotides read TGTGCCACCAGCATAGTCGGGAACACTGAAGCTTTCTTT.

In nucleotides, the CDR3 is TGTGCCAGCAGTGCCTGGACAGGAGGTATGAACACTGAAGCTTTCTTT. It is translated as CASSAWTGGMNTEAFF. V and J are TRBV6-1 and TRBJ1-1; 7 bases match TRBD1. Germline V gene data show CDR1 as MNHNS and CDR2 as SASEGT. This CDR3 region has 16 residues. V trimming: 4 bases; J trimming: 0 bases; junction bases outside the gene matches: 8.

This clone was seen more than once but under ten times. This chain uses TRBV2 with TRBJ1-5; 7 positions match TRBD1. CDR1 is SNHLY, CDR2 FYNNEI, per germline. The CDR3 covers 15 residues. The trim removed 6 bases at V and 0 bases at J, leaving 5 bases unmatched. The CDR3 bases are TGTGCCAGCAGGCCGGGGACAGTTAGCAATCAGCCCCAGCATTTT. Amino acids: CASRPGTVSNQPQHF.

Notes on this clone: At the DNA level, this CDR3 is encoded by other sequences in the same sample as well. The chain uses TRBV20-1 and TRBJ2-5; the D gene is possibly TRBD1 (5 bases). Per the germline V gene, CDR1 is DFQATT and CDR2 is SNEGSKA (reference sequence). The CDR3 runs to 11 residues. Trimming removed 6 bases at V and 5 bases at J, with 10 bases between. The CDR3 spells CSAQGPETQYF. The CDR3 DNA is TGCAGTGCCCAGGGCCCCGAGACCCAGTACTTC.

The V call is TRBV20-1, the J call TRBJ2-5; D unclear. CDR1 and CDR2 from the germline V gene are DFQATT and SNEGSKA (reference sequence). This CDR3 contains 11 residues. Trimming cost V 6 bases and J 5 bases, with 10 bases left between them. CDR3 sequence (DNA): TGCAGTGCCCCCCAGGTGGAGACCCAGTACTTC. This gives the protein CSAPQVETQYF.

In regard to this clone: A far larger clone is just one base off, so this is likely a read error. This specimen includes other DNA sequences encoding the same CDR3. This chain uses TRBV7-2 with TRBJ2-5; TRBD1 agrees at 7 bases. CDR1 and CDR2 (germline): SGHTA, FQGNSA. The CDR3 is 13 amino acids. With 6 bases clipped from V and 4 bases from J, the junction kept 5 bases outside the gene matches. The CDR3 protein is CASSLDRSETQYF. CDR3 coding DNA: TGTGCCAGCAGTTTGGACAGGTCAGAGACCCAGTACTTC. Complete variable domain (other parts from reference TRBV7-2 and TRBJ2-5): GAGVSQSPSNKVTEKGKDVELRCDPISGHTALYWYRQSLGQGLEFLIYFQGNSAPDKSGLPSDRFSAERTGGSVSTLTIQRTQQEDSAVYLCASSLDRSETQYFGPGTRLLVL.

The V call is TRBV5-5, the J call TRBJ2-7; 8 bases agree with TRBD1. Germline V gene lookup returns CDR1 SGHKS and CDR2 YYEKEE (reference sequence). V was clipped by 0 bases and J by 7 bases; unmatched bases: 9. The CDR3 consists of 15 residues. In DNA form, the CDR3 reads TGTGCCAGCAGCTTGGGGGACAGGTGGTCGGGTGAGCAGTACTTC. Its translation is CASSLGDRWSGEQYF.

The chain combines TRBV7-9 with TRBJ2-1; a weak D match, TRBD1 (5 bases). Per the germline V gene, CDR1 is SEHNR and CDR2 is FQNEAQ (reference sequence). The CDR3 spans 13 residues. Trimming removed 5 bases at V and 2 bases at J, with 7 bases between. The CDR3 spells CASSLTAYNEQFF. The CDR3 DNA reads as TGTGCCAGCAGCCTGACAGCCTACAATGAGCAGTTCTTC.

The chain has TRBV29-1 and TRBJ1-1; D is unresolved. The ends were cut back, 7 bases at V and 5 bases at J, with 11 bases in the middle. This CDR3 contains 11 residues. CDR1 SQVTM and CDR2 ANQGSEA come from the germline V gene. CDR3 sequence: CSADVGTEAFF. CDR3 nucleotides: TGCAGCGCAGATGTGGGGACTGAAGCTTTCTTT.

V is TRBV30 and J is TRBJ2-3; possibly TRBD1 for D (6 bases). The V end lost 2 bases, the J end lost 3 bases, and 12 bases lay between the germline ends. The CDR3 runs 14 residues. The germline V gene encodes CDR1 GTSNPN and CDR2 SVGIG (reference sequence). CDR3 coding DNA: TGTGCCTGGAGTACGACAGGAGGTACAGATACGCAGTATTTT. This translates into CAWSTTGGTDTQYF.

Remarks on this clone: Different DNA sequences within this sample yield the same CDR3. V gene TRBV5-1 combines with J gene TRBJ2-1; D gene uncertain. Germline V gives CDR1 SGHRS, CDR2 YFSETQ. V was pared by 0 bases and J by 0 bases, with 4 bases between. CDR3 size: 14 residues. The chain's CDR3 is CASSLASSYNEQFF. The CDR3 DNA follows: TGCGCCAGCAGCTTGGCAAGCTCCTACAATGAGCAGTTCTTC.

J is TRBJ2-7 and V is TRBV5-5, with 9 bases identical to TRBD1. Germline assignment: CDR1 SGHKS and CDR2 YYEKEE (reference sequence). This CDR3 is 15 amino acids long. V shed 3 bases and J 0 bases; nucleotides not matched to a gene: 4. Here the CDR3 DNA reads TGTGCCAGCAGCTCGAGGACAGGGGTCTCCTACGAGCAGTACTTC. Its translation is CASSSRTGVSYEQYF. The full variable domain, rest sourced from reference TRBV5-5 and TRBJ2-7, is DAGVTQSPTHLIKTRGQQVTLRCSPISGHKSVSWYQQVLGQGPQFIFQYYEKEERGRGNFPDRFSARQFPNYSSELNVNALLLGDSALYLCASSSRTGVSYEQYFGPGTRLTVT.

CDR3 in DNA: TGTGCCAGCAGTTCCACACAGGGGGGGTTGCTACTTGATGAGCAGTTCTTC. Protein product: CASSSTQGGLLLDEQFF. V gene TRBV28 combines with J gene TRBJ2-1; D might be TRBD1 (8 bases). Germline CDR1 is MDHEN and CDR2 is SYDVKM. Trimming removed 4 bases from V and 8 bases from J, with 24 bases in between. The CDR3 length is 17 residues.

This sequence joins TRBV28 and TRBJ2-7; D is uncertain. The CDR3 has 14 residues. V was cut by 3 bases and J by 2 bases, with 11 bases left in between. Germline V lookup: CDR1 MDHEN, CDR2 SYDVKM. The DNA of the CDR3 is TGTGCCAGCAGTTTCATTCGCGGACCCTACGAGCAGTACTTC. It is translated as CASSFIRGPYEQYF.

This chain joins TRBV6-6 and TRBJ1-1; 8 nucleotides align to TRBD1. Trimming at V came to 5 bases and at J to 1 base, leaving 9 bases not matched to a gene. The CDR3 extends over 16 amino acids. Germline values: CDR1 MNHNY, CDR2 SVGAGI (reference sequence). The DNA for the CDR3 is TGTGCCAGCAGTCAGCCTGACAGGGGCGGGAACACTGAAGCTTTCTTT. Residues: CASSQPDRGGNTEAFF.

In regard to this clone: A single base is all that separates this from a far larger clone, so a read error is likely. This chain connects TRBV6-1 to TRBJ2-4; 7 bases align to TRBD1. The V segment lost 3 bases and the J segment 2 bases; nucleotides outside the gene matches: 7. Germline V lookup: CDR1 MNHNS, CDR2 SASEGT. This CDR3 spans 16 amino acids. The CDR3 nucleotides are TGTGCCAGCAGTGAGCAGGGGGAAGGGACCAAAAACATTCAGTACTTC. Translated, it gives CASSEQGEGTKNIQYF.

The chain links TRBV30 to TRBJ2-7, with 10 bases that match TRBD2. The end of the DNA fits TRBJ2-1 better, so the J call may be wrong. Germline V gene sequence: CDR1 GTSNPN, CDR2 SVGIG (reference sequence). This CDR3 is built from 15 residues. In DNA, the CDR3 is TGTGCCTGGAGTGGGACTAGCGGACCACAGAATGAGCAGTTCTTC. Its translation is CAWSGTSGPQNEQFF.